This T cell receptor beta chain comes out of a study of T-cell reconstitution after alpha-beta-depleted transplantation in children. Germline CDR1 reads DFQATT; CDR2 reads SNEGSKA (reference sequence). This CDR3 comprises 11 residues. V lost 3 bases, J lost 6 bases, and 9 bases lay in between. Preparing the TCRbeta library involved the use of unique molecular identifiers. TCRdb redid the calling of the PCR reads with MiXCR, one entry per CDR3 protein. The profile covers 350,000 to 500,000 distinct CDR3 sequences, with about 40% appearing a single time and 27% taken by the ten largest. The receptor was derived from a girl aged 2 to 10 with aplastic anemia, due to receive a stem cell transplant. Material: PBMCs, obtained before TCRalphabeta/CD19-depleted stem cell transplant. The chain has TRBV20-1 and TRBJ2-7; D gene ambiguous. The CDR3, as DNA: TGCAGTGCTAGTCCAACGGCCGAGCAGTACTTC. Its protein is CSASPTAEQYF.